This is a list of T cell receptor beta chains from one sample in a study of T cell repertoires in cytomegalovirus infection. Their antigen targets remain unknown. TCRdb reprocessed the reads via MiXCR and lists one record per CDR3 protein. Of approximately 500,000 distinct CDR3 sequences listed, 25% to 35% are singletons. The sample was cultured PBMCs, taken from culture after CMV antigen stimulation. All receptors derive from a human donor in good health (CMV status not recorded). Some clones in this sample may be carry-over from other donors' samples. Both conserved end residues are part of each CDR3. The order of the fields is D gene, J gene, V gene, CDR3 length, clone size, CDR3 DNA, CDR3 protein. The D gene is left open where the match is weak. Size is omitted from some rows. Given values are once, few, many or a class for expanded clones.

>TRBD1|TRBJ1-2|TRBV15|16|-
TGTGCCACCAGCAGAGATACCCCAGGGGGCGAAGGTGGCTACACCTTC
CATSRDTPGGEGGYTF
>-|TRBJ2-5|TRBV7-9|12|-
TGTGCCAGCACCCCCTTGGCGGAGACCCAGTACTTC
CASTPLAETQYF
>TRBD2|TRBJ2-3|TRBV6-5|17|-
TGTGCCAGCAGCGACGTCGGTAGCGGGAGGGGAGGCGATACGCAGTATTTT
CASSDVGSGRGGDTQYF
>-|TRBJ2-3|TRBV5-1|13|-
TGCGCCAGCAGCCCAATCCAGATAGGGACGCAGTATTTT
CASSPIQIGTQYF
>-|TRBJ2-3|TRBV15|14|few
TGTGCCACCAGCAGAGATGCCGGCACAGATACGCAGTATTTT
CATSRDAGTDTQYF
>-|TRBJ1-5|TRBV7-9|15|few
TGTGCCAGCAGCGGGGGTAAACAGGGAAATCAGCCCCAGCATTTT
CASSGGKQGNQPQHF
>TRBD1|TRBJ2-7|TRBV18|15|-
TGTGCCAGCTCACCAGCGGGACAGGGATCGTACGAGCAGTACTTC
CASSPAGQGSYEQYF
>-|TRBJ2-5|TRBV6-5|16|-
TGTGCCAGCAGTTACTCGGGAAGCGCCTGGCGAGAGACCCAGTACTTC
CASSYSGSAWRETQYF
>-|TRBJ2-1|TRBV5-4|15|-
TGTGCCAGCAGCAGGGAAACCCAGCAGTCCAATGAGCAGTTCTTC
CASSRETQQSNEQFF
>-|TRBJ1-2|TRBV7-2|12|-
TGTGCCAGCAGCTATATGGTCCATGGCTACACCTTC
CASSYMVHGYTF
>-|TRBJ1-5|TRBV19|15|many
TGTGCCAGTAGCCACATCCAAAGCCCGGGTCAGCCCCAGCATTTT
CASSHIQSPGQPQHF
>-|TRBJ2-1|TRBV7-9|15|-
TGTGCCAGCAGCCCAACCGGGCCTCGAGGAGGTGAGCAGTTCTTC
CASSPTGPRGGEQFF
>-|TRBJ1-5|TRBV6-1|16|few
TGTGCCAGCAGTCCTACCGCAGGGGCGCCGTATCAGCCCCAGCATTTT
CASSPTAGAPYQPQHF
>TRBD2|TRBJ2-1|TRBV7-2|16|few
TGTGCCAGCAGCCTTTTGGGGGGGAGCGTCCCAGGGGAGCAGTTCTTC
CASSLLGGSVPGEQFF
>-|TRBJ2-1|TRBV6-6|16|many
TGTGCCAGCAGTTACTCGAATCAGCCTTATTACAATGAGCAGTTCTTC
CASSYSNQPYYNEQFF
>TRBD1|TRBJ2-3|TRBV27|14|-
TGTGCCAGCAGTCCCTCTCGGACAGGGGGATCGCAGTATTTT
CASSPSRTGGSQYF
>-|TRBJ2-7|TRBV28|16|-
TGTGCCAGCAGTTCCCCGGTCGACCCGACCCCCTACGAGCAGTACTTC
CASSSPVDPTPYEQYF
>-|TRBJ1-6|TRBV4-1|15|-
TGCGCCAGCAGCCAAGGACGTAATTATAATTCACCCCTCCACTTT
CASSQGRNYNSPLHF
>TRBD1|TRBJ1-1|TRBV7-2|14|few
TGTGCCAGCAGCCCTCAGGGGGGGGCCACTGAAGCTTTCTTT
CASSPQGGATEAFF
>-|TRBJ1-1|TRBV6-6|14|-
TGTGCCAGCAGTTTCACGGGAGCGAACACTGAAGCTTTCTTT
CASSFTGANTEAFF
>-|TRBJ1-1|TRBV12-3/TRBV12-4|12|few
TGTGCCAGCAGCCGCTCGCAGGTGGAGGGTTTCTTT
CASSRSQVEGFF
>-|TRBJ2-3|TRBV7-2|18|few
TGTGCCAGCAGCTCCCAACGTAGACGGACCTTAGACCCAGATACGCAGTATTTT
CASSSQRRRTLDPDTQYF
>-|TRBJ1-2|TRBV5-1|12|-
TGCGCCAGCAGCCCTCAGGGGCAGGGCTACACCTTC
CASSPQGQGYTF
>-|TRBJ1-1|TRBV7-9|13|-
TGTGCCAGCAGCTTAGGGGGGCATAATGAAGCTTTCTTT
CASSLGGHNEAFF
>-|TRBJ2-1|TRBV7-2|15|-
TGTGCCAGCAGCTTGTCGCCCCGCTCCTACAATGAGCAGTTCTTC
CASSLSPRSYNEQFF
>TRBD1|TRBJ2-4|TRBV19|15|-
TGTGCCAGTAGTATGGGACAGGGGCTGAGGGACATTCAGTACTTC
CASSMGQGLRDIQYF
>TRBD1|TRBJ2-2|TRBV7-2|14|-
TGTGCCAGCAGCTTGGACAGGGGGTCCGGGGAGCTGTTTTTT
CASSLDRGSGELFF
>-|TRBJ2-5|TRBV7-8|15|many
TGTGCCAGCAGCGCCAACCAGGTCCTTGGAGAGACCCAGTACTTC
CASSANQVLGETQYF
>-|TRBJ2-7|TRBV7-2|15|many
TGTGCCAGCAGCTTGGGGGGGGCAGCGTCCCACGAGCAGTACTTC
CASSLGGAASHEQYF
>-|TRBJ1-1|TRBV15|14|once
TGTGCCACCAGCAGAGATCGTTTCACCGATGAAGCTTTCTTT
CATSRDRFTDEAFF
>-|TRBJ2-4|TRBV5-6|14|-
TGTGCCAGCAGCTTGCAGGACCTCAAAAACATTCAGTACTTC
CASSLQDLKNIQYF
>TRBD1|TRBJ2-3|TRBV29-1|16|-
TGCAGCGTTGTTACCTGGACAGGGACTAGCACAGATACGCAGTATTTT
CSVVTWTGTSTDTQYF
>-|TRBJ2-3|TRBV12-3/TRBV12-4|13|-
TGTGCCAGCAGTTTCCTTACCACAGATACGCAGTATTTT
CASSFLTTDTQYF
>-|TRBJ2-1|TRBV7-9|15|few
TGTGCCAGCAGCTTAGAGGGGGAGGGCCAGGGTGAGCAGTTCTTC
CASSLEGEGQGEQFF
>-|TRBJ1-2|TRBV7-9|17|-
TGTGCCAGCAGCTTAGCGAATGGCTTGGTGGGCCACTATGGCTACACCTTC
CASSLANGLVGHYGYTF
>-|TRBJ2-1|TRBV28|22|-
TGTGCCAGCAGTTCCTTCGGCAGATTAGCGAGGGAGGTTACGGGATCCTACAATGAGCAGTTCTTC
CASSSFGRLAREVTGSYNEQFF
>-|TRBJ2-1|TRBV15|15|-
TGTGCCACCAGCAGAGATCCGTCTGGATACAATGAGCAGTTCTTC
CATSRDPSGYNEQFF
>TRBD2|TRBJ2-5|TRBV6-2/TRBV6-3|18|few
TGTGCCAGCAGCCCCACAGGGGGCGCCGGGACTAGCGGGTACGGCCAGTACTTC
CASSPTGGAGTSGYGQYF
>-|TRBJ2-3|TRBV24-1|14|few
TGTGCCACCAGTGATTACAGGGGAGGGGATACGCAGTATTTT
CATSDYRGGDTQYF
>-|TRBJ1-6|TRBV20-1|11|-
TGCAGTGCTAGAGAGGACTCACCCCTCCACTTT
CSAREDSPLHF
>TRBD1|TRBJ1-2|TRBV19|15|few
TGTGCCGCCTCAGACCCAGGGGGGAACTTCGATGGCTACACCTTC
CAASDPGGNFDGYTF
>-|TRBJ2-3|TRBV7-2|16|-
TGTGCCAGCAGCTTAGGAAGGGGCCTCCAGGGAGATACGCAGTATTTT
CASSLGRGLQGDTQYF
>TRBD2|TRBJ2-1|TRBV11-3|17|many
TGTGCCAGCAGCTTAGCCAGGACTAGCGGGAGTTACAATGAGCAGTTCTTC
CASSLARTSGSYNEQFF
>-|TRBJ2-2|TRBV2|13|many
TGTGCCAGCAGCAGGATCCCCACCGGGGAGCTGTTTTTT
CASSRIPTGELFF
>TRBD2|TRBJ2-1|TRBV6-2/TRBV6-3|14|once
TGTGCCAGCAGTCCAACGGGGGGGGCCCCGCCGCAGTTCTTC
CASSPTGGAPPQFF
>-|TRBJ2-1|TRBV10-3|15|-
TGTGCCATCAGTGATCGGACCAGCTCCTACAATGAGCAGTTCTTC
CAISDRTSSYNEQFF
>-|TRBJ2-1|TRBV7-6|15|-
TGTGCCAGCAGCTCACCGAATGAGGCCTACAATGAGCAGTTCTTC
CASSSPNEAYNEQFF
>-|TRBJ2-7|TRBV12-3/TRBV12-4|12|many
TGTGCCAGCAGTCCAACAGGCTACGAGCAGTACTTC
CASSPTGYEQYF
>-|TRBJ1-1|TRBV4-3|13|few
TGCGCCAGCAGCCAAGATCCAGGTAGTGAAGCTTTCTTT
CASSQDPGSEAFF
>TRBD1|TRBJ2-3|TRBV7-6|15|many
TGTGCCAGCAGCGCACAGGGGATGAGCACAGATACGCAGTATTTT
CASSAQGMSTDTQYF
>TRBD1|TRBJ2-5|TRBV29-1|14|-
TGCAGCGTTGTGTTAGGACAGGGAGGAGAGACCCAGTACTTC
CSVVLGQGGETQYF
>TRBD2|TRBJ2-1|TRBV28|16|-
TGTGCCAGCACCTACGACTGGATCAGCGGGGACAATGAGCAGTTCTTC
CASTYDWISGDNEQFF
>-|TRBJ2-7|TRBV10-3|14|-
TGTGCCACAAGTTCAGGGGGGCGCAGGTACGAGCAGTACTTC
CATSSGGRRYEQYF
>-|TRBJ2-1|TRBV6-2/TRBV6-3|12|-
TGTGCCAGCACCTCGGGAGATGGCGGGCAGTTCTTC
CASTSGDGGQFF
>TRBD1|TRBJ1-3|TRBV7-9|16|-
TGTGCCAGCAGCCCGCAGACAGGACAGGGAAGAAACACCATATATTTT
CASSPQTGQGRNTIYF
>TRBD1|TRBJ2-2|TRBV19|18|-
TGTGCCAGTAGTATAGATCATATACAGGACAGGGACACCGGGGAGCTGTTTTTT
CASSIDHIQDRDTGELFF
>-|TRBJ2-2|TRBV6-2/TRBV6-3|14|-
TGTGCCAGCAGTCCCGGGACCTCCACCGGGGAGCTGTTTTTT
CASSPGTSTGELFF
>TRBD1|TRBJ2-1|TRBV7-8|14|many
TGTGCCAGCAGCTCGACAGGGGGTGCAAATGAGCAGTTCTTC
CASSSTGGANEQFF
>TRBD1|TRBJ1-1|TRBV7-9|13|-
TGTGCCAGCAGCTTACAGGGGGCGAATGAAGCTTTCTTT
CASSLQGANEAFF
>-|TRBJ2-7|TRBV2|11|-
TGTGCCAGCAGGGAACAGGGCGAGCAGTACTTC
CASREQGEQYF